This T cell receptor (beta chain) was documented in a study of blood T cell repertoires in COVID-19. Losses at the gene ends were 3 bases for V and 5 bases for J; bases not matched to a gene: 4. Germline V lookup: CDR1 MGHRA, CDR2 YSYEKL. The length of the CDR3 is 16 residues. Libraries were prepared by immunoSEQ multiplex PCR; TCRdb keeps only in-frame clonotypes and omits some of them. The sample includes around 240,000 clones, 86% of them seen just once. The source is a woman between 25 and 40 years old who had recovered from COVID-19. The V call is TRBV4-1, the J call TRBJ2-2, with TRBD1 matching 12 bases. Sequenced: peripheral blood. CDR3 residues: CASSQWDRGRTGELFF. For the CDR3, the DNA is TGCGCCAGCAGCCAGTGGGACAGGGGGCGAACCGGGGAGCTGTTTTTT.